This is a list of T cell receptor beta chains from one sample in a study of beta chain features in type 1 diabetes. Profiling relied on immunoSEQ multiplex PCR, and the TCRdb table lists in-frame clones only, not all of them. The sample gives 160,000 or so clones, 8% to 8.5% of which show up once; 0.45% to 0.6% is in the top ten. Sequencing was done on a sample of central memory CD4+ T cells from blood. These receptors were obtained from a woman between 18 and 30 years old with type 1 diabetes. Both conserved end residues are part of each CDR3. A D gene is named only where the DNA matches it firmly.

TRBJ2-2 TRBV19 TRBD1 CASTTRGQAGTGELFF
TRBJ2-4 TRBV18 - CASSPTPAKNIQYF
TRBJ1-1 TRBV5-4 - CASSLQLGMNTEAFF
TRBJ2-1 TRBV11-2 - CASSFDRYNEQFF
TRBJ1-2 TRBV7-9 - CASSLAAARQGYTF
TRBJ2-5 TRBV7-6 - CASSPQETQYF
TRBJ2-1 TRBV5-4 - CASSLAGPARWEQFF
TRBJ2-7 TRBV4-1 - CASSLTTAYEQYF
TRBJ1-2 TRBV4-1 - CASSQEKSGSGYTF
TRBJ2-2 TRBV11-1 TRBD2 CASSFGTSGRGNTGELFF
TRBJ1-5 TRBV19 TRBD1 CASSPGQGLRQPQHF
TRBJ2-7 TRBV20-1 - CSARQGNEQYF
TRBJ2-3 TRBV5-1 TRBD2 CASSLGGTSGSTDTQYF
TRBJ2-1 TRBV28 - CASSRQESYNEQFF
TRBJ2-2 TRBV29-1 TRBD2 CSARTSGNTGELFF
TRBJ1-4 TRBV6-1 - CASREYGGATQGINEKLFF
TRBJ1-1 TRBV7-8 - CAMVKAAEAFF
TRBJ2-6 TRBV18 TRBD1 CASSLRTGGAGANVLTF
TRBJ2-1 TRBV5-1 TRBD1 CASSLGGTGGDNEQFF
TRBJ1-4 TRBV7-2 - CASSSQGGYSEKLFF
TRBJ1-5 TRBV5-4 TRBD1 CASSSGQNQPQHF
TRBJ1-4 TRBV30 TRBD1 CAWRQGAGEKLFF
TRBJ2-1 TRBV5-1 - CASSFTGALTGEFF
TRBJ2-5 TRBV9 - CASSVGLREETQYF
TRBJ2-1 TRBV29-1 TRBD2 CSVVAGGPYNEQFF
TRBJ1-5 TRBV7-2 - CASSSNLGPEPQHF
TRBJ2-5 TRBV5-1 - CASSFTGSEETQYF
TRBJ1-1 TRBV29-1 - CSVGGTQNTEAFF
TRBJ1-5 TRBV4-2 - CASSPATGMGQPQHF
TRBJ2-1 TRBV6-6 TRBD2 CAGGSGIQYNEQFF
TRBJ2-1 TRBV19 TRBD2 CASRRRGSGANEQFF
TRBJ1-4 TRBV19 - CASSPQRSEKLFF
TRBJ2-7 TRBV7-3 - CASSLFGDTEQYF
TRBJ1-2 TRBV5-4 TRBD1 CASSDRGGYTF
TRBJ1-1 TRBV7-9 - CASSRQSMNTEAFF
TRBJ2-7 TRBV18 - CASSPHEDSEQYF
TRBJ2-1 TRBV9 TRBD2 CASSVGGLAVNEQFF
TRBJ2-5 TRBV25-1 - CASSRRTGETQYF
TRBJ2-7 TRBV6-5 - CASSYRGDSYEQYF